This TCR beta chain emerged from a study of cytotoxic CD8 clonotypes in ibrutinib-treated CLL. Notes on the study in general: Having risen at ibrutinib response, clonality had fallen back toward baseline by progression.

From cryopreserved PBMCs came about 2.1 micrograms of genomic DNA used for TCR beta libraries. Using immunoSEQ multiplex PCR, the repertoire was profiled, and TCRdb retains in-frame clones only, with some absent. The sample shows 150,000 to 200,000 clones, roughly 84% of them seen only once. V dropped 8 bases and J dropped 5 bases, with 9 bases sitting between them. Germline values: CDR1 LNHDA, CDR2 SQIVND (reference sequence). This CDR3 contains 11 residues. Concerning this clone itself: Its matching antigen is unknown.

Sequenced here: PBMCs, sampled at disease progression, from a patient treated with ibrutinib. This TCR was recovered from a human donor with chronic lymphocytic leukemia. The chain recombines TRBV19 with TRBJ1-1; D might be TRBD1 (5 bases). The CDR3 is CASHYRTEAFF. The CDR3 nucleotides are TGTGCCAGTCATTACAGGACTGAAGCTTTCTTT.